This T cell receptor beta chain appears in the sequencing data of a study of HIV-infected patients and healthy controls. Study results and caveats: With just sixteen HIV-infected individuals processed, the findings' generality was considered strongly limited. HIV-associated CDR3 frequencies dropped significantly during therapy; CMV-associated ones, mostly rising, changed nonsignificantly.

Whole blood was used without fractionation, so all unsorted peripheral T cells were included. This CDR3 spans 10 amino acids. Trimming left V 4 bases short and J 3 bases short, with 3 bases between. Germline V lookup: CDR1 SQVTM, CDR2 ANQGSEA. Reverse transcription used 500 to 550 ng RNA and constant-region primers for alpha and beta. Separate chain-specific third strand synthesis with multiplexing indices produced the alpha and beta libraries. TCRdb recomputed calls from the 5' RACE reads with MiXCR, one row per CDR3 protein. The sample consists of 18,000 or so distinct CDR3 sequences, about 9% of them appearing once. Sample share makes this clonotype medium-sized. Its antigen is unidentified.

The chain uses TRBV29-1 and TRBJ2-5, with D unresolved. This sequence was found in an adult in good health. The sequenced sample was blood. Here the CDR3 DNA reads TGCAGCGTTGGAGAAGAGACCCAGTACTTC. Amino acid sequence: CSVGEETQYF.